This T cell receptor (beta chain) stems from a study of cytotoxic CD8 clonotypes in ibrutinib-treated CLL. The count of this clone is one. The method was immunoSEQ multiplex PCR; TCRdb's version includes in-frame clones alone and lacks a portion of them. The repertoire holds about 140,000 clones, with approximately 80% as singletons. The CDR3 has 15 residues. Germline CDR1 SGHNT, CDR2 YYREEE (reference sequence). After removal of 5 bases from V and 3 bases from J, the junction contained 7 bases not matched to a gene. The chain employs TRBV5-4 and TRBJ2-7, with 11 positions matching TRBD2. Sequencing used PBMCs, obtained after 36 months of ibrutinib treatment. This sequence originates from a human donor with chronic lymphocytic leukemia. CDR3 amino acids: CASSLSGGAFYEQYF. The CDR3 region has the DNA TGTGCCAGCAGTCTTAGCGGGGGGGCCTTCTACGAGCAGTACTTC.